This passage covers 3 T cell receptor beta chains from one sample sequenced in a study of blood T cell repertoires in COVID-19. The protocol was immunoSEQ multiplex PCR, while the TCRdb copy is restricted to in-frame clones and leaves out a portion. The sample lists approximately 120,000 clones; around 76% were seen once. The specimen was peripheral blood. All receptors derive from a man older than 75 with COVID-19, enrolled during active disease.

This clone was counted a few times. This chain uses TRBV9 with TRBJ2-7; 7 bases map to TRBD1. Germline V CDR1 and CDR2: SGDLS, YYNGEE. Trimming took 4 bases from V and 2 from J; bases not matched to a gene: 6. CDR3 length: 14 residues. The CDR3 DNA follows: TGTGCCAGCAGCACACAGGGGCTGCCCTACGAGCAGTACTTC. This encodes CASSTQGLPYEQYF.

The CDR3: CASSQGSGRDFSSYNEQFF. CDR3 DNA: TGCGCCAGCAGCCAAGGCAGCGGGAGGGACTTTAGCTCCTACAATGAGCAGTTCTTC. The chain has TRBV4-1 and TRBJ2-1; TRBD2 aligns across 10 bases. Looked up from germline, CDR1 is MGHRA and CDR2 is YSYEKL. The CDR3 has 19 residues. The V and J ends lost 1 base and 0 bases, in that order; junction bases with no gene match: 9.

This clone was detected only a few times. The chain couples TRBV10-3 to TRBJ1-1, with a tentative D call TRBD1 (5 bases). Trimming took off 2 bases at V and 0 bases at J, with 7 bases between the two ends. This CDR3 contains 14 residues. Germline V gene lookup returns CDR1 ENHRY and CDR2 SYGVKD. CDR3 amino acids: CAISEAGMNTEAFF. The DNA for the CDR3 is TGTGCCATCAGTGAGGCAGGGATGAACACTGAAGCTTTCTTT.